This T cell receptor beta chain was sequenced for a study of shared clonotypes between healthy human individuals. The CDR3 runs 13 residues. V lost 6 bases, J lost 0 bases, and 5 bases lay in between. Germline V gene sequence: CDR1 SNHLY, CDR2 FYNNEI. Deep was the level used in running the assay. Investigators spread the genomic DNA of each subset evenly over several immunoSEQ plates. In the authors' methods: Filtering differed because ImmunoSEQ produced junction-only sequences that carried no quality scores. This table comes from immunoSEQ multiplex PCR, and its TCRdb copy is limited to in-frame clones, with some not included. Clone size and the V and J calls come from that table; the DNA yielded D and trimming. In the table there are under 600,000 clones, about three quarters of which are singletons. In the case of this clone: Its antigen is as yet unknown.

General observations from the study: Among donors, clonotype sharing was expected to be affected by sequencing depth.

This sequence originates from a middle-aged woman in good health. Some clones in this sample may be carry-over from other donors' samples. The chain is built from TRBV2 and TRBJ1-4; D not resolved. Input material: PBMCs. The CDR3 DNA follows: TGTGCCAGCAGAACAGCAACTAATGAAAAACTGTTTTTT. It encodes CASRTATNEKLFF.